The present T cell receptor (beta chain) was sequenced within a study of shared clonotypes between healthy human individuals. Germline trimming cut 4 bases from V and 7 bases from J; bases unmatched to any gene: 8. The CDR3 contains 15 residues. Looked up from germline, CDR1 is MNHNS and CDR2 is SASEGT. CD4+ cells yielded CD45RA+ naive and CD45RA-negative memory subsets. Here immunoSEQ multiplex PCR was the method, and the copy in TCRdb shows in-frame clones only, minus some. This table holds some 2,500,000 clones, about nine tenths found once. This TCR derives from a man between 18 and 29 years old in good health. Some clones in this sample may be carry-over from other donors' samples. The chain recombines TRBV6-1 with TRBJ2-2, with 8 bases lining up with TRBD1. Sequencing was carried out using naive CD4+ T cells from PBMCs. Subset defined: CD45RA+ positively selected. The CDR3: CASSVGTGGYGELFF. In DNA form, the CDR3 reads TGTGCCAGCAGTGTTGGGACAGGAGGTTACGGGGAGCTGTTTTTT.